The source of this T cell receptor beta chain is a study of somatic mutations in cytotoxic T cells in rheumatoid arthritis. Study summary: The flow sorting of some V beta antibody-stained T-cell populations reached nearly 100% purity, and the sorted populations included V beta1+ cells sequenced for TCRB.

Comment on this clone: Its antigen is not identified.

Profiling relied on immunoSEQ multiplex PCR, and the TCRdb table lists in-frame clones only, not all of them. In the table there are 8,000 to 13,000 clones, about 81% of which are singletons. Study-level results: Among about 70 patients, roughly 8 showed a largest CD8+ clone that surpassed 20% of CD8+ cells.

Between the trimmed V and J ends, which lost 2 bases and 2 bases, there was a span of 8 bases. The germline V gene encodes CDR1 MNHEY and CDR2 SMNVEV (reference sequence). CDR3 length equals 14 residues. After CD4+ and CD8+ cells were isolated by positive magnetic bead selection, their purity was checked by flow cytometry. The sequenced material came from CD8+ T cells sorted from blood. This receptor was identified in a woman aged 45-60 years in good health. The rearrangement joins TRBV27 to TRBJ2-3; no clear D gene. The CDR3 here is CASSLRRPTDTQYF. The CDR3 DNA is TGTGCCAGCAGTTTAAGGCGGCCCACAGATACGCAGTATTTT.